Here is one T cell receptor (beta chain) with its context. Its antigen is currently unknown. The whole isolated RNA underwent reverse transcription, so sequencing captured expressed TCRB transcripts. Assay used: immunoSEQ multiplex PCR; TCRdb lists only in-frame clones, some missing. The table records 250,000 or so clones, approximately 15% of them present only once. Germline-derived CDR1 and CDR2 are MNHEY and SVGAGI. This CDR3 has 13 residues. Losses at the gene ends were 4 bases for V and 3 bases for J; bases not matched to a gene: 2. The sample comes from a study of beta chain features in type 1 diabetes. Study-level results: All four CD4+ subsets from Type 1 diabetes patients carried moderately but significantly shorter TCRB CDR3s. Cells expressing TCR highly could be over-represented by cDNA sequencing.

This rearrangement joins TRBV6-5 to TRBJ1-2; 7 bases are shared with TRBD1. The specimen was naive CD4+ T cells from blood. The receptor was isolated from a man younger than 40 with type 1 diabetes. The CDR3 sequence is CASSSTGYYGYTF. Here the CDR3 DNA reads TGTGCCAGCAGTTCGACAGGGTACTATGGCTACACCTTC.